This T cell receptor (beta chain) was profiled in a study of blood T cell repertoires in COVID-19. In the source study's methods: Amplified reference gene primers provided the basis for estimating nucleated cell counts. This table comes from immunoSEQ multiplex PCR, and its TCRdb copy is limited to in-frame clones, with some not included. V, J and clone size derive from that table, while D and trimming were established from the DNA sequence. The repertoire includes 150,000 to 200,000 clones, 87% of them detected once, and 3% to 4.5% sits in the top ten. Germline V CDR1 and CDR2: LGHDT, YNNKEL (reference sequence). The trim removed 6 bases at V and 4 bases at J, leaving 9 bases unmatched. This CDR3 contains 17 residues.

This TCR was recovered from a man aged 18 to 35 with active or convalescent COVID-19. The chain uses TRBV3-1 (or the pseudogene TRBV3-2) and TRBJ2-6; 10 bases line up with TRBD2. The sample consisted of peripheral blood. The CDR3 DNA is TGTGCCAGCAGTCGAGCGGGAGGGCGAGCCGGGGCCAACGTCCTGACTTTC. It translates to CASSRAGGRAGANVLTF.